This TCR beta chain was found in a study of identical twins. From the 5' RACE reads, TCRdb called clonotypes with MiXCR, one entry per CDR3 protein. The table records approximately 210,000 distinct CDR3 sequences, 15% to 20% of them present only once. The germline CDR1 and CDR2 sequences are SGHRS and YFSETQ. The CDR3 is made up of 12 amino acids. V was clipped by 0 bases and J by 8 bases, with 7 bases between them. These data are also associated with another study on T cells expressing NK-cell markers.

The rearrangement uses TRBV5-1 and TRBJ2-3, with a tentative D call TRBD2 (6 bases). The receptor's source is a woman younger than 30 in good health. Source material: CD8+ T cells sorted from blood. CDR3 sequence reads: CASSLAGGTQYF. The CDR3 DNA is TGCGCCAGCAGCTTGGCCGGGGGTACGCAGTATTTT.